There are a few counts of the clone carrying this T cell receptor (beta chain). The junction departs from the called germline gene at one end, perhaps through a read error. The CDR3 spans 15 residues. The germline gives CDR1 SGHTA, CDR2 FQGNSA. This specimen comes from a study of human T cells and chemical hapten exposure. The time point denotes: patch test 3, about 24 weeks after DPC sensitization. Treatment defined: therapeutic diphenylcyclopropenone sensitization with weekly scalp DPC. Unfractionated whole blood was the source of the extracted total RNA. Library construction involved attaching unique molecular identifiers to individual cDNA molecules, which allowed quantitative, reproducible TCR counting. In the authors' workflow: Per-sample TCR counts ranged from about 20,000 to 750,000, median around 96,000. TCRdb re-analysed the RACE reads in MiXCR, keeping a single row per CDR3 protein. These V and J calls originate from TCRdb's pipeline instead of the authors' own analysis. The repertoire includes some 170,000 distinct CDR3 sequences, about 27% of them detected once, and approximately 2.3% sits in the top ten.

The sequenced sample was whole blood, obtained in connection with sensitization to the hapten diphenylcyclopropenone (DPC). The sequence was collected from a woman aged 18-30 years with alopecia areata. Some clones in this sample may be carry-over from other donors' samples. The J gene is TRBJ2-2, the V gene TRBV7-2, with no clear D. CDR3: CASILTPVLSGELFF. Here the CDR3 DNA reads TGTGCCAGCATCTTAACTCCTGTGTTGTCCGGGGAGCTGTTTTTT.